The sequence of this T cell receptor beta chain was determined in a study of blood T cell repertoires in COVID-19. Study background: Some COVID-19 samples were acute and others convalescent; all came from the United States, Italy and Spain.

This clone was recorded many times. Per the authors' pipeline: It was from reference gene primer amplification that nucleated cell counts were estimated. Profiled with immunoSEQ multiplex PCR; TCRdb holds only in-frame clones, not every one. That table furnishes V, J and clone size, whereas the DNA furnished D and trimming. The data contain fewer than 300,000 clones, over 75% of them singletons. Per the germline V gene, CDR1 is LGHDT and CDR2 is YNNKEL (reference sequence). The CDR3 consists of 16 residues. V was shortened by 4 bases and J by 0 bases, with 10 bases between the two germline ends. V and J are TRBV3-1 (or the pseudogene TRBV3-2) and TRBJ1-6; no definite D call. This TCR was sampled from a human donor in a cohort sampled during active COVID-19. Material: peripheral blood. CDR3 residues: CASSLSLSSYNSPLHF. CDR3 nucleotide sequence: TGTGCCAGCAGCCTTAGTTTAAGCTCCTATAATTCACCCCTCCACTTT.